The next 31 T cell receptor beta chains were all read from a single sample in a study of Graves' ophthalmopathy and Graves' hyperthyroidism. RNA transcripts served as template for amplifying TCR beta CDR3 sequences. A first-round RT-PCR used HTBI primers, followed by a second-round multiplex PCR. Each CDR3 protein is one row after TCRdb ran MiXCR on the multiplex PCR reads. The sample gives some 350,000 distinct CDR3 sequences, about 18% of which show up once; 2% to 3% is in the top ten. The specimen sequenced was peripheral blood. These TCRs come from an adult woman with stable Graves' hyperthyroidism.

In its sample, this clonotype was seen many times. The rearrangement joins TRBV12-3 or TRBV12-4 to TRBJ1-3, with D perhaps TRBD1 (5 bases). The CDR3 runs to 15 residues. The germline V and J ends were trimmed by 6 bases and 0 bases, with 12 bases remaining between them. The CDR3 spells CASRGRQSSGNTIYF. The CDR3 nucleotides are TGTGCCAGCAGGGGCCGACAGAGCTCTGGAAACACCATATATTTT.

There are many counts of this clonotype. The rearrangement uses TRBV24-1 and TRBJ2-5, with 9 bases fitting TRBD1. The CDR3 runs 17 residues. V lost 1 base to trimming and J lost 2 bases; unmatched junction nucleotides: 7. Germline loops: CDR1 KGHDR, CDR2 SFDVKD. The CDR3 bases are TGTGCCACCAGTGATTTTGGGACAGGGTTTGGGCAAGAGACCCAGTACTTC. Its protein product is CATSDFGTGFGQETQYF.

In this sample, this clonotype turned up many times. This chain uses TRBV7-2 with TRBJ2-7, with D unclear. CDR1 and CDR2 from the germline V gene are SGHTA and FQGNSA. Trimming cost V 3 bases and J 2 bases, with 14 bases left between them. CDR3 length equals 15 residues. CDR3 bases: TGTGCCAGCAGCTTTAATCCACTGAATACCTACGAGCAGTACTTC. Its protein is CASSFNPLNTYEQYF.

This clonotype was counted ten times or more. This sequence joins TRBV28 and TRBJ2-6, with 8 bases matching TRBD1. This CDR3 has 17 residues. From germline, CDR1 is MDHEN and CDR2 SYDVKM. Unmatched junction bases numbered 8, after V lost 5 bases and J lost 2 bases. CDR3 coding DNA: TGTGCCAGCAGTCCGGGACAGGTGATCACTGGGGCCAACGTCCTGACTTTC. Its protein product is CASSPGQVITGANVLTF.

In the case of this clonotype: This sequence may be a read error, since a much larger clone differs from it by one base. This chain connects TRBV25-1 to TRBJ1-1; D call uncertain. This CDR3 region has 11 residues. Germline loops: CDR1 MGHDK, CDR2 SYGVNS. CDR3 loop: CASSGATGAFF. CDR3 coding DNA: TGTGCCAGCAGTGGGGCCACTGGAGCTTTCTTT. Supplemented by reference TRBV25-1 and TRBJ1-1, the full variable domain reads EADIYQTPRYLVIGTGKKITLECSQTMGHDKMYWYQQDPGMELHLIHYSYGVNSTEKGDLSSESTVSRIRTEHFPLTLESARPSHTSQYLCASSGATGAFFGQGTRLTVV.

This clonotype has only a few counts. V gene TRBV4-1 combines with J gene TRBJ2-6, with 7 bases fitting TRBD1. The germline V gene encodes CDR1 MGHRA and CDR2 YSYEKL. The CDR3 runs 18 residues. V was pared by 5 bases and J by 2 bases, with 12 bases of the junction left unmatched. The CDR3 loop reads CASSYLPGQQPGANVLTF. The CDR3, as DNA: TGCGCCAGCAGCTATCTACCGGGACAGCAGCCTGGGGCCAACGTCCTGACTTTC.

This clonotype was seen many times. The chain uses TRBV4-1 and TRBJ1-1, with unresolved D. The CDR3 has 13 amino acids. Germline CDR1 MGHRA, CDR2 YSYEKL. V was clipped by 1 base and J by 1 base, with 4 bases between them. The CDR3 DNA reads TGCGCCAGCAGCCAAGTCGGGAACACTGAAGCTTTCTTT. It is translated as CASSQVGNTEAFF.

The chain is built from TRBV6-2 or TRBV6-3 and TRBJ2-7; TRBD1 matches 10 bases. CDR1 is MNHEY and CDR2 is SVGEGT in the germline V gene. The CDR3 loop spans 14 amino acids. V lost 7 bases to trimming and J lost 5 bases; unmatched junction nucleotides: 8. This CDR3 is CASKEPGQGNEQYF. CDR3 DNA: TGTGCCAGCAAAGAACCGGGACAGGGGAACGAGCAGTACTTC.

This clonotype occurred many times. V is TRBV20-1 and J is TRBJ2-5, with D perhaps TRBD2 (6 bases). This CDR3 contains 15 residues. V lost 3 bases to trimming and J lost 0 bases, with 14 bases between them. Germline V gene lookup returns CDR1 DFQATT and CDR2 SNEGSKA (reference sequence). CDR3 region: CSAREASAYQETQYF. The CDR3 nucleotides read TGCAGTGCTAGGGAAGCTAGCGCTTACCAAGAGACCCAGTACTTC.

Many counts were recorded for this clonotype. The chain joins TRBV7-2 to TRBJ1-2; D remains unclear. The V gene lost 1 base and the J gene lost 8 bases, with 17 bases spanning the gap. CDR1 SGHTA and CDR2 FQGNSA come from the germline V gene. This CDR3 has 15 amino acids. The CDR3, as DNA: TGTGCCAGCAGCTTAGGGACCGACCTTCCGCAAGGCTACACCTTC. Amino acid sequence: CASSLGTDLPQGYTF.

This rearrangement joins TRBV15 to TRBJ1-1, with unresolved D. V was trimmed by 2 bases and J by 5 bases, leaving 3 bases between them. Germline values: CDR1 LNHNV, CDR2 YYDKDF (reference sequence). The CDR3 is 11 amino acids. Here the CDR3 DNA reads TGTGCCACCAGCAGATCGACTGAAGCTTTCTTT. Its translation is CATSRSTEAFF.

The chain has TRBV7-2 and TRBJ2-5, with D perhaps matching TRBD2 (6 bases). Trimming left V 0 bases short and J 5 bases short, with 19 bases between. This CDR3 comprises 17 residues. CDR1 and CDR2 from the germline V gene are SGHTA and FQGNSA. CDR3 loop: CASSLAAGTSTLETQYF. CDR3 nucleotide sequence: TGTGCCAGCAGCTTAGCGGCGGGGACGTCTACGTTGGAGACCCAGTACTTC.

This clonotype was seen ten or more times. The genes are TRBV28 and TRBJ1-5; 7 nucleotides match TRBD1. Trimming cost V 3 bases and J 2 bases; bases outside gene matches: 4. Per the germline V gene, CDR1 is MDHEN and CDR2 is SYDVKM. The CDR3 is 15 amino acids. The CDR3 is CASSLVTGGNQPQHF. The DNA of the CDR3 is TGTGCCAGCAGTTTGGTAACAGGGGGCAATCAGCCCCAGCATTTT. The full variable domain, rest sourced from reference TRBV28 and TRBJ1-5, is DVKVTQSSRYLVKRTGEKVFLECVQDMDHENMFWYRQDPGLGLRLIYFSYDVKMKEKGDIPEGYSVSREKKERFSLILESASTNQTSMYLCASSLVTGGNQPQHFGDGTRLSIL.

In its sample, this clonotype was seen many times. The rearrangement links TRBV5-1 to TRBJ2-7, with D perhaps matching TRBD2 (6 bases). Germline V gene data show CDR1 as SGHRS and CDR2 as YFSETQ. This CDR3 contains 16 residues. Trimming pared 4 bases from V and 3 bases from J, leaving 20 bases between. The CDR3 protein is CASSPLGGNAVYEQYF. CDR3 DNA sequence: TGCGCCAGCAGCCCTCTGGGCGGGAACGCGGTCTACGAGCAGTACTTC.

Only a few counts were recorded for this clonotype. The germline gene is not matched at one end of the junction; a read error may be the cause. The chain combines TRBV7-7 with TRBJ2-2; no definite D call. Germline values: CDR1 SSHAT, CDR2 FNYEAQ (reference sequence). This CDR3 region has 15 residues. CDR3 in amino acids: CASSRLSENTGELFF. The CDR3 coding sequence is TGTGCTAGCAGCCGTTTGTCAGAGAACACCGGGGAGCTGTTTTTT.

This clonotype showed up many times. This rearrangement joins TRBV4-1 to TRBJ1-6, with TRBD1 as a possible D gene (5 bases). CDR3 length equals 16 residues. Between the trimmed V and J ends, which lost 2 bases and 7 bases, there was a span of 15 bases. The germline V gene encodes CDR1 MGHRA and CDR2 YSYEKL. The CDR3 spells CASSQTRDQPNSPLHF. CDR3 DNA sequence: TGCGCCAGCAGCCAAACCCGGGACCAGCCCAATTCACCCCTCCACTTT.

CDR3 bases: TGTGCCAGCAGACTCCACGGGGCTGGGGCCAACGTCCTGACTTTC. Translating gives CASRLHGAGANVLTF. V and J are TRBV12-3 or TRBV12-4 and TRBJ2-6; maybe TRBD2 (5 bases). V shed 6 bases and J shed 2 bases, with 11 bases lying between them. The CDR3 has 15 residues.

This chain links TRBV19 with TRBJ1-1; D gene unclear. V was pared by 7 bases and J by 5 bases, with 14 bases between. This CDR3 spans 13 amino acids. Germline CDR1 LNHDA, CDR2 SQIVND (reference sequence). The DNA for the CDR3 is TGTGCCAGTACCCTGGCACAGAGGACTGAAGCTTTCTTT. It yields the protein CASTLAQRTEAFF.

This clonotype was seen ten or more times. The CDR3 bases are TGTGCCAGCAGTCGGGACAGACAAAGCACAGATACGCAGTATTTT. Translated, it gives CASSRDRQSTDTQYF. V is TRBV6-1 and J is TRBJ2-3; TRBD1 aligns across 7 bases. The CDR3 consists of 15 residues. Trimming took 5 bases from V and 0 from J; bases not matched to a gene: 5. Germline lookup yields CDR1 MNHNS and CDR2 SASEGT.

This clonotype was seen many times. The chain couples TRBV28 to TRBJ2-5, with 8 bases lining up with TRBD2. The germline V gene has CDR1 MDHEN and CDR2 SYDVKM. The CDR3 spans 13 residues. The trim removed 6 bases at V and 4 bases at J, leaving 4 bases unmatched. This CDR3 reads CASRLLAGETQYF. CDR3 coding DNA: TGTGCCAGCAGGCTCCTAGCGGGAGAGACCCAGTACTTC.

The rearrangement joins TRBV6-1 to TRBJ2-7; 7 bases align to TRBD1. Germline V gene data show CDR1 as MNHNS and CDR2 as SASEGT. This CDR3 is built from 14 residues. Trimming at V came to 6 bases and at J to 2 bases, leaving 7 bases not matched to a gene. CDR3 nucleotide sequence: TGTGCCAGCAGCTCCCAGACAGGGCCCTACGAGCAGTACTTC. Its protein is CASSSQTGPYEQYF.

This clonotype has a count of ten or more. The chain uses TRBV28 and TRBJ1-1; D possibly corresponds to TRBD1 (6 bases). Trimming stripped 1 base from V and 2 bases from J, with 8 bases between. This CDR3 contains 14 residues. The germline gives CDR1 MDHEN, CDR2 SYDVKM. The CDR3 region is CASSLYGGNTEAFF. Written as DNA, the CDR3 is TGTGCCAGCAGTTTATACGGGGGCAACACTGAAGCTTTCTTT.

In its sample, this clonotype was seen many times. The V call is TRBV5-5, the J call TRBJ2-7; D uncertain. This CDR3 spans 15 amino acids. The germline V gene encodes CDR1 SGHKS and CDR2 YYEKEE (reference sequence). The V end was cut by 2 bases, the J end by 0 bases, with 12 bases between. In DNA form, the CDR3 reads TGTGCCAGCAGCTTCATCAAACACACCTCCTACGAGCAGTACTTC. Amino acids: CASSFIKHTSYEQYF.

This clonotype came up many times. V is TRBV7-2 and J is TRBJ2-5; D is unclear. The CDR3 runs 16 residues. The V end lost 5 bases, the J end lost 5 bases, and 21 bases lay between the germline ends. CDR1 and CDR2 from the germline V gene are SGHTA and FQGNSA. CDR3 bases: TGTGCCAGCAGCACTCCCCCGGGCACGGTCGAGGAGACCCAGTACTTC. This sequence encodes CASSTPPGTVEETQYF.

This chain joins TRBV20-1 and TRBJ1-6; D unclear. The germline V gene has CDR1 DFQATT and CDR2 SNEGSKA (reference sequence). Deletions cut 1 base from V and 10 bases from J, with 14 bases between. There are 14 residues in the CDR3. CDR3 coding DNA: TGCAGTGCTAGAGTCGGGGAGCTGGACTCACCCCTCCACTTT. It codes for CSARVGELDSPLHF.

This clonotype was observed many times. The rearrangement links TRBV5-1 to TRBJ1-1; 7 positions match TRBD1. Germline CDR1 and CDR2: SGHRS and YFSETQ. This CDR3 has 15 residues. V lost 1 base and J lost 0; bases outside the gene matches: 3. CDR3 nucleotides: TGCGCCAGCAGCTTGACCGGACAGGTGAACACTGAAGCTTTCTTT. Translated, it gives CASSLTGQVNTEAFF.

This clonotype was picked up many times. The CDR3 bases are TGTGCCAGCAGCTTAGCGTGGCTAGCTGGGGAGACCCAGTACTTC. It translates to CASSLAWLAGETQYF. The chain is built from TRBV7-2 and TRBJ2-5, with D tentatively TRBD2 (5 bases). The CDR3 is 15 amino acids. In germline, CDR1 is SGHTA, CDR2 FQGNSA. Trimming took 0 bases from V and 5 from J, leaving 13 bases between them.

Comments on this clonotype: The conserved final phenylalanine or tryptophan is absent from the CDR3, which likely points to a read error. This chain joins TRBV30 and TRBJ1-1, with 7 positions matching TRBD1. This CDR3 spans 14 amino acids. CDR1 and CDR2 (germline): GTSNPN, SVGIG (reference sequence). The CDR3, as DNA: TGTGGCTGGAGTGTCAGGGGGGGCAACACTGAAGCTTTCCTT. It codes for CGWSVRGGNTEAFL.

There are many counts of this clonotype. The rearrangement links TRBV6-2 or TRBV6-3 to TRBJ2-7, with unresolved D. The CDR3 contains 13 residues. V lost 7 bases to trimming and J lost 3 bases, with 13 bases between them. Germline CDR1 reads MNHEY; CDR2 reads SVGEGT. DNA of the CDR3: TGTGCCAGCACCTACACAATCTTCTACGAGCAGTACTTC. This sequence encodes CASTYTIFYEQYF.

This clonotype was seen ten or more times. The chain couples TRBV29-1 to TRBJ1-6, with D perhaps TRBD1 (6 bases). CDR1 and CDR2 (germline): SQVTM, ANQGSEA. The CDR3 extends over 13 amino acids. Trimming cost V 7 bases and J 7 bases, with 14 bases left between them. CDR3 in DNA: TGCAGCGCAAGGAGGGACACCAATTCACCCCTCCACTTT. Translation: CSARRDTNSPLHF.

This clonotype was observed many times. The chain couples TRBV27 to TRBJ2-2; TRBD2 aligns across 9 bases. CDR1 and CDR2 from the germline V gene are MNHEY and SMNVEV (reference sequence). Germline trimming cut 3 bases from V and 7 bases from J; bases unmatched to any gene: 12. The CDR3 is 17 residues long. The CDR3 is CASSFWREGRSVGELFF. CDR3 DNA sequence: TGTGCCAGCAGTTTCTGGCGGGAGGGCCGAAGTGTCGGGGAGCTGTTTTTT.